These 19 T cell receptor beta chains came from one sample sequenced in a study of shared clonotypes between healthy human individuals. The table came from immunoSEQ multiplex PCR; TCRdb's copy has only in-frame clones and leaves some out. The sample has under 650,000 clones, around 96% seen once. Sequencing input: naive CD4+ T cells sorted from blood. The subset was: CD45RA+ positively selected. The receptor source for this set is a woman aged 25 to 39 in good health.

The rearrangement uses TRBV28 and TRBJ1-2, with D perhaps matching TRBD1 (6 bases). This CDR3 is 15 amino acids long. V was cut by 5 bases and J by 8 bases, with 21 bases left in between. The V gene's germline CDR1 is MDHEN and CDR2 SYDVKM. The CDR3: CASSLVGAKSRGYTF. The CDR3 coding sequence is TGTGCCAGCAGTCTGGTGGGGGCGAAGAGTAGAGGCTACACCTTC.

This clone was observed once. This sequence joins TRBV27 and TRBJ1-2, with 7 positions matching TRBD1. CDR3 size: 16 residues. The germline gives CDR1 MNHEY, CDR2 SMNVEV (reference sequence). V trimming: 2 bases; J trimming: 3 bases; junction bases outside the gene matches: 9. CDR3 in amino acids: CASSLDREKGYYGYTF. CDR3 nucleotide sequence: TGTGCCAGCAGTTTAGACAGGGAGAAGGGCTACTATGGCTACACCTTC.

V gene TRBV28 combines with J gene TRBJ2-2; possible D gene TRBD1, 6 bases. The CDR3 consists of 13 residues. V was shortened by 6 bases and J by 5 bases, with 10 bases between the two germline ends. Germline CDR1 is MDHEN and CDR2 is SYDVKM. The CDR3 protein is CASRTTGTGELFF. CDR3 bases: TGTGCCAGCAGAACAACAGGGACCGGGGAGCTGTTTTTT.

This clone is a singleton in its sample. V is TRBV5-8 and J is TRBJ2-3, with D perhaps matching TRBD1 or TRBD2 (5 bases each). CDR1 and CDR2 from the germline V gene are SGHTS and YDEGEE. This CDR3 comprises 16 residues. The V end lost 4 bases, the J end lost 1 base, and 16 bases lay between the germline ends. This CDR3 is CASSSPRGAGTDTQYF. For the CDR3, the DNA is TGTGCCAGCAGCAGCCCGAGAGGGGCGGGCACAGATACGCAGTATTTT.

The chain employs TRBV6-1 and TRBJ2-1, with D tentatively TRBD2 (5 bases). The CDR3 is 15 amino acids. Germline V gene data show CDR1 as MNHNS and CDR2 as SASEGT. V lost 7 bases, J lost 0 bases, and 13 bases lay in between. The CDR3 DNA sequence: TGTGCCAGCACGGAGGTTACCAGCTCCTACAATGAGCAGTTCTTC. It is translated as CASTEVTSSYNEQFF.

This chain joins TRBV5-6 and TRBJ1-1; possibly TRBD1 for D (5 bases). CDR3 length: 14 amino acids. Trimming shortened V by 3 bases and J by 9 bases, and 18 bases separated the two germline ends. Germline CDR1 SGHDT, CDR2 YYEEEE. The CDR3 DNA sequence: TGTGCCAGCAGCTCCCTGGGGCCTTTGTCTCAAGCTTTCTTT. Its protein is CASSSLGPLSQAFF.

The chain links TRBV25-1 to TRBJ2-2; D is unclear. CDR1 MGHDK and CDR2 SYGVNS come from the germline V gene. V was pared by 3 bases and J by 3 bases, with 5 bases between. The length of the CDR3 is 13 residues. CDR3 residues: CASSDYYTGELFF. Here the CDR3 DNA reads TGTGCCAGCAGTGACTATTACACCGGGGAGCTGTTTTTT.

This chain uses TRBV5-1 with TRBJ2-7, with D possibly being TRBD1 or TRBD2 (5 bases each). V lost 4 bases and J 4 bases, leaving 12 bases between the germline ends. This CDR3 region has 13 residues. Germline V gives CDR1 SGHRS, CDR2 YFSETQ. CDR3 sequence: CASSVGRPYEQYF. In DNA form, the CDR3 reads TGCGCCAGCAGCGTGGGACGCCCATACGAGCAGTACTTC.

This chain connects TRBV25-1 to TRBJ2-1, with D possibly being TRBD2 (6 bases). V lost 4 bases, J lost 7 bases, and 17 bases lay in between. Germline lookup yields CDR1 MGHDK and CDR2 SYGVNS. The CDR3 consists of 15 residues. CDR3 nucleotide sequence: TGTGCCAGCAGTGGCCCCGGGACTCGAGGTAATGAGCAGTTCTTC. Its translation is CASSGPGTRGNEQFF.

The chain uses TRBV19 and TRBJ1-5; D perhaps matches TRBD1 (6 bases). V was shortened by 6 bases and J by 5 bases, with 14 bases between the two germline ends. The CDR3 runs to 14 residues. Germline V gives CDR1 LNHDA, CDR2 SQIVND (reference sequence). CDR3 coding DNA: TGTGCCAGTAGCGGGGGGCGTCTTGATCAGCCCCAGCATTTT. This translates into CASSGGRLDQPQHF.

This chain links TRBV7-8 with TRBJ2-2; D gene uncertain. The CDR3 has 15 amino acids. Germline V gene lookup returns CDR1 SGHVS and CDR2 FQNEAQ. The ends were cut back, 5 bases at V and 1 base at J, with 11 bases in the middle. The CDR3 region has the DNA TGTGCCAGCAGCCGCGTTAGATTGAACACCGGGGAGCTGTTTTTT. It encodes CASSRVRLNTGELFF. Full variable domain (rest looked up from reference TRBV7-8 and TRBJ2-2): GAGVSQSPRYKVAKRGQDVALRCDPISGHVSLFWYQQALGQGPEFLTYFQNEAQLDKSGLPSDRFFAERPEGSVSTLKIQRTQQEDSAVYLCASSRVRLNTGELFFGEGSRLTVL.

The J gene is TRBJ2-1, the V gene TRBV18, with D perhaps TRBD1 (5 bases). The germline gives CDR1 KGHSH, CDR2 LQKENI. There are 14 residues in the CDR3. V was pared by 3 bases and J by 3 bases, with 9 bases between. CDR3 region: CASSPPRDYNEQFF. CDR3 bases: TGTGCCAGCTCACCCCCCAGGGACTACAATGAGCAGTTCTTC.

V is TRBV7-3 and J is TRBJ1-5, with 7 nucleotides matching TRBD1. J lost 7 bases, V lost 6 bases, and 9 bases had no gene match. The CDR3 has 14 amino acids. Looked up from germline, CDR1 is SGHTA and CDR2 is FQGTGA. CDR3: CASSLSRGRQPQHF. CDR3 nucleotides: TGTGCCAGCAGTCTATCAAGGGGGCGACAGCCCCAGCATTTT.

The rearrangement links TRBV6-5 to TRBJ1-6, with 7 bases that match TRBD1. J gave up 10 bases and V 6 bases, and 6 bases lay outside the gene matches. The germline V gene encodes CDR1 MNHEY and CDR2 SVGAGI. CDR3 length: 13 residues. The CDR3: CASRTGEGSPLHF. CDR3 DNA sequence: TGTGCCAGCAGAACAGGGGAAGGGTCACCCCTCCACTTT.

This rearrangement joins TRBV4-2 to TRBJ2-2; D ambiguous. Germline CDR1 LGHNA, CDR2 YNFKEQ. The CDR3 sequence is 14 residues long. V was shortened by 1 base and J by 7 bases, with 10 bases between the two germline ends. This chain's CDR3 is CASSQGTPGGELFF. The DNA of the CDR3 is TGTGCCAGCAGCCAAGGGACCCCTGGCGGGGAGCTGTTTTTT.

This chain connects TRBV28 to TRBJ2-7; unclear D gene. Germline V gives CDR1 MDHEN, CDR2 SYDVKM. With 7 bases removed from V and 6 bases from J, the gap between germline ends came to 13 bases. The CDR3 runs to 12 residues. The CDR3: CASKSKVGEQYF. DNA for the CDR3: TGTGCCAGCAAAAGCAAGGTGGGCGAGCAGTACTTC.

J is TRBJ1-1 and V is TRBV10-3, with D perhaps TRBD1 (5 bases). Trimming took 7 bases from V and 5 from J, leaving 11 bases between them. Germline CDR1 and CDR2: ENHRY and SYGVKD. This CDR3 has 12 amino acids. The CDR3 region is CAIKMEGTEAFF. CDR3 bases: TGTGCCATCAAGATGGAGGGGACTGAAGCTTTCTTT.

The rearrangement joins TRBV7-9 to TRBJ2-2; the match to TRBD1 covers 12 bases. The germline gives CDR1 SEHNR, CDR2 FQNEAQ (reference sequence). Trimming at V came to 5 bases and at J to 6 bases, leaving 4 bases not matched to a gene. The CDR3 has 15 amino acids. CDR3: CASSTGTGGPGELFF. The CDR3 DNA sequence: TGTGCCAGCAGCACCGGGACAGGGGGCCCCGGGGAGCTGTTTTTT.

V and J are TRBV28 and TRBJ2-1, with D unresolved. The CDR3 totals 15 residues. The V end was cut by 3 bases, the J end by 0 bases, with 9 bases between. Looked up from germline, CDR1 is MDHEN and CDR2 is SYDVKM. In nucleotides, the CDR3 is TGTGCCAGCAGTTTGGTGTCAGACTCCTACAATGAGCAGTTCTTC. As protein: CASSLVSDSYNEQFF.